The rows below give T cell receptor beta chains drawn from one sample of a study of blood T cell repertoires in COVID-19. The data were produced by immunoSEQ multiplex PCR, yet TCRdb's version contains in-frame clones alone and is incomplete. Of under 300,000 clones listed, about 76% are singletons. Sequenced input: peripheral blood. The receptor set was obtained from an older woman with active or convalescent COVID-19. Each CDR3 is given with its conserved first and last residue. The order of the fields is D gene, V gene, J gene, clone size, CDR3 DNA, CDR3 protein. A D gene is named only where the DNA matches it firmly. Clone size is not always given. Where it is, it says once, few, many or a class for expanded clones.

D: TRBD1
V: TRBV7-3
J: TRBJ1-1
size: .
DNA: TGTGCCAGCAGCTCCCAAGGTGGGACAGGGAATGAAGCTTTCTTT
CDR3: CASSSQGGTGNEAFF

D: .
V: TRBV28
J: TRBJ1-2
size: once
DNA: TGTGCCAGCAGGAAAGGGGGAGATGGAGGCTACACCTTC
CDR3: CASRKGGDGGYTF

D: TRBD2
V: TRBV3-1/TRBV3-2
J: TRBJ2-7
size: once
DNA: TGTGCCAGCAGCGACCAGACTAGCGGCTCCGAGCAGTACTTC
CDR3: CASSDQTSGSEQYF

D: TRBD1
V: TRBV3-1/TRBV3-2
J: TRBJ1-4
size: .
DNA: TGTGCCAGCAGCCAAGACGCACAGGGGCGCGAAAAACTGTTTTTT
CDR3: CASSQDAQGREKLFF

D: .
V: TRBV9
J: TRBJ1-4
size: .
DNA: TGTGCCAGCAGCGAAGGGGCGGCTCGCGAAAAACTGTTTTTT
CDR3: CASSEGAAREKLFF

D: .
V: TRBV7-2
J: TRBJ2-7
size: .
DNA: TGTGCCAGCAGCTTATCTCGGGGAAGCTCCTACGAGCAGTACTTC
CDR3: CASSLSRGSSYEQYF

D: TRBD2
V: TRBV3-1/TRBV3-2
J: TRBJ2-5
size: few
DNA: TGTGCCAGCAGCCAAGGGACTAGCGGGGGCCGGGGTGAAGAGACCCAGTACTTC
CDR3: CASSQGTSGGRGEETQYF

D: .
V: TRBV21-1
J: TRBJ2-7
size: .
DNA: TGTGCCAGCAGCAATTTAGACAGGTCCGACTCCTACGAGCAGTACTTC
CDR3: CASSNLDRSDSYEQYF

D: .
V: TRBV16
J: TRBJ1-1
size: few
DNA: TGTGCCAGCAGCCAATCGTATCACGGGAACACTGAAGCTTTCTTT
CDR3: CASSQSYHGNTEAFF

D: TRBD2
V: TRBV9
J: TRBJ2-1
size: .
DNA: TGTGCCAGCAGCGTGGAGACTAGCGGGGGGGTCCTTGAGCAGTTCTTC
CDR3: CASSVETSGGVLEQFF

D: .
V: TRBV4-1
J: TRBJ2-7
size: many
DNA: TGCGCCAGCAGCCAAGATGGGTCCAGGGGATTTGACGAGCAGTACTTC
CDR3: CASSQDGSRGFDEQYF

D: .
V: TRBV6-4
J: TRBJ1-2
size: .
DNA: TGTGCCAGCAGTCCGGCCCTTGGGGGGGCAAACACCTATGGCTACACCTTC
CDR3: CASSPALGGANTYGYTF

D: TRBD1
V: TRBV14
J: TRBJ1-2
size: few
DNA: TGTGCCAGCAGCCCCAGACAGGGTAACTTCTATGGCTACACCTTC
CDR3: CASSPRQGNFYGYTF

D: TRBD1
V: TRBV5-1
J: TRBJ2-2
size: .
DNA: TGCGCCAGCAGCTGGCGGGACAGGGGGCTTCCGAACACCGGGGAGCTGTTTTTT
CDR3: CASSWRDRGLPNTGELFF

D: .
V: TRBV10-1
J: TRBJ2-3
size: .
DNA: TGCGCCAGCAGTGATCAAAAAAGCACAGATACGCAGTATTTT
CDR3: CASSDQKSTDTQYF

D: TRBD2
V: TRBV7-8
J: TRBJ2-3
size: .
DNA: TGTGCCAGCAGCCGGGGGGGGCGGATTCTCACAGATACGCAGTATTTT
CDR3: CASSRGGRILTDTQYF

D: .
V: TRBV12-3/TRBV12-4
J: TRBJ2-1
size: .
DNA: TGTGCCAGCAGTTTTTCGCGGGGAGAATTGCAGTTCTTC
CDR3: CASSFSRGELQFF

D: .
V: TRBV7-8
J: TRBJ1-4
size: .
DNA: TGTGCCAGCAGCTTAGCCCCCGGGGTCAGTGGCTCGGGGGAACTGTTTTTT
CDR3: CASSLAPGVSGSGELFF

D: TRBD1
V: TRBV4-3
J: TRBJ2-3
size: .
DNA: TGCGCCAGCAGCCAAGATCGGAGGTCAGGGGGAGATACGCAGTATTTT
CDR3: CASSQDRRSGGDTQYF

D: TRBD1
V: TRBV5-6
J: TRBJ1-6
size: .
DNA: TGTGCCAGCAGCTTGCCAGGGGGCGAAGGCGGAGGTAGTTCACCCCTCCACTTT
CDR3: CASSLPGGEGGGSSPLHF

D: .
V: TRBV7-2
J: TRBJ1-3
size: once
DNA: TGTGCCAGCAGCCCGGGGGGACGGCGCTCTGGAAACACCATATATTTT
CDR3: CASSPGGRRSGNTIYF

D: .
V: TRBV5-6
J: TRBJ1-2
size: .
DNA: TGTGCCAGCAGCTTGGTGGCAGGGAACATCTATGGCTACACCTTC
CDR3: CASSLVAGNIYGYTF

D: TRBD2
V: TRBV5-4
J: TRBJ2-2
size: .
DNA: TGTGCCAGCAGCCCTAGCGGGGGGGCCAACACCGGGGAGCTGTTTTTT
CDR3: CASSPSGGANTGELFF

D: .
V: TRBV5-1
J: TRBJ2-5
size: .
DNA: TGCGCCAGCAGCTTGGCTCGGGGTCTCCCCGTAGAGACCCAGTACTTC
CDR3: CASSLARGLPVETQYF

D: .
V: TRBV3-1/TRBV3-2
J: TRBJ1-1
size: .
DNA: TGTGCCAGCAGCCGGGGGGAAAACACTGAAGCTTTCTTT
CDR3: CASSRGENTEAFF

D: TRBD1
V: TRBV7-9
J: TRBJ2-7
size: .
DNA: TGTGCCAGCAGCTTCCCTCGACAGGGGACCTACGAGCAGTACTTC
CDR3: CASSFPRQGTYEQYF

D: .
V: TRBV7-9
J: TRBJ2-6
size: .
DNA: TGTGCCAGCAGCCGAGATTACTCTGGGGCCAACGTCCTGACTTTC
CDR3: CASSRDYSGANVLTF

D: .
V: TRBV3-1/TRBV3-2
J: TRBJ2-5
size: once
DNA: TGTGCCAGCGGAGTCGGGTGGGAGACCCAGTACTTC
CDR3: CASGVGWETQYF

D: TRBD1
V: TRBV27
J: TRBJ2-7
size: .
DNA: TGTGCCAGCAGTTTACGTGCGGGACAGGGACCCGAGCAGTACTTC
CDR3: CASSLRAGQGPEQYF

D: .
V: TRBV3-1/TRBV3-2
J: TRBJ1-2
size: .
DNA: TGTGCCAGCAGCCGTGCGGGAAGGCGGGATGGCTACACCTTC
CDR3: CASSRAGRRDGYTF

D: .
V: TRBV5-1
J: TRBJ1-1
size: .
DNA: TGCGCCAGCAGCTTGCTCGGACATTTGAACACTGAAGCTTTCTTT
CDR3: CASSLLGHLNTEAFF

D: .
V: TRBV25-1
J: TRBJ1-1
size: .
DNA: TGTGCCAGCAGGCCCGGGGGGGGTCCGGAAGCTTTCTTT
CDR3: CASRPGGGPEAFF

D: TRBD1
V: TRBV4-1
J: TRBJ1-5
size: .
DNA: TGCGCCAGCAGCCAAGGCCCGGGACAGGGCAATCAGCCCCAGCATTTT
CDR3: CASSQGPGQGNQPQHF

D: .
V: TRBV6-6
J: TRBJ1-1
size: .
DNA: TGTGCCAGCAGTTACTCATCAGGAGGGAACACTGAAGCTTTCTTT
CDR3: CASSYSSGGNTEAFF

D: .
V: TRBV12-5
J: TRBJ1-2
size: .
DNA: TGTGCTAGTGGTTCTACGGCGGGCTACTATGGCTACACCTTC
CDR3: CASGSTAGYYGYTF

D: .
V: TRBV6-6
J: TRBJ1-1
size: .
DNA: TGTGCCAGCACCCTAGACGTGGAGATAGCTTTCTTT
CDR3: CASTLDVEIAFF

D: .
V: TRBV27
J: TRBJ1-1
size: .
DNA: TGTGCCAGCAGTACTGCAGGGTCTGTGGCCACTGAAGCTTTCTTT
CDR3: CASSTAGSVATEAFF

D: .
V: TRBV5-1
J: TRBJ1-2
size: .
DNA: TGCGCCAGCAGCGGAGATTACTATGGCTACACCTTC
CDR3: CASSGDYYGYTF

D: .
V: TRBV2
J: TRBJ1-2
size: .
DNA: TGTGCCAGACAGGGTGAAGGGGGTGGCTACACCTTC
CDR3: CARQGEGGGYTF